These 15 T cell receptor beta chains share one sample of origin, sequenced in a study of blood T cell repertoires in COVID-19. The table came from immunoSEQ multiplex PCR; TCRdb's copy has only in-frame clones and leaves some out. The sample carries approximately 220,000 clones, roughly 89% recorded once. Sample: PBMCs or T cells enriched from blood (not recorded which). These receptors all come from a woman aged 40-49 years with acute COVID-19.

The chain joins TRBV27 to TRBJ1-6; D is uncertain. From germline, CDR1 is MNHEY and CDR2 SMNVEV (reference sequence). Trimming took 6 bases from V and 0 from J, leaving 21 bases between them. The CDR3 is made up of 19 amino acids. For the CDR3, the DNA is TGTGCCAGCAGCCCCCGGTACAGTCTCCAAAGCTCCTATAATTCACCCCTCCACTTT. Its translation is CASSPRYSLQSSYNSPLHF.

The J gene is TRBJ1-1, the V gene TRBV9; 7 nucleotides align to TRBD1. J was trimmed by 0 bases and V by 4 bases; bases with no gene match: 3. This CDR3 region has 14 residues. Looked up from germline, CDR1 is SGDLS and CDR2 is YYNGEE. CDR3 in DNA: TGTGCCAGCAGCACCGACAGGGTGAACACTGAAGCTTTCTTT. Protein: CASSTDRVNTEAFF.

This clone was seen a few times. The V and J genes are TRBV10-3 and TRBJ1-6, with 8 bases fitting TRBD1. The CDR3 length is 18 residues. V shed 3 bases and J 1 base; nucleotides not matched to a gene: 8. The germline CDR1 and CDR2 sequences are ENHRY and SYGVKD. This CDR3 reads CAISDRTGRGSYNSPLHF. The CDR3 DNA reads TGTGCCATCAGTGACCGGACAGGGAGGGGGTCCTATAATTCACCCCTCCACTTT.

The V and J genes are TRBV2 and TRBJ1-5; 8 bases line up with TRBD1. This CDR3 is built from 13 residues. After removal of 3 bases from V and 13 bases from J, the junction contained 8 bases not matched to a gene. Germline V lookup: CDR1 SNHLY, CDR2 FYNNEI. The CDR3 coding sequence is TGTGCCAGCAGTGATGGGACAGGACGGTGGCAGCATTTT. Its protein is CASSDGTGRWQHF.

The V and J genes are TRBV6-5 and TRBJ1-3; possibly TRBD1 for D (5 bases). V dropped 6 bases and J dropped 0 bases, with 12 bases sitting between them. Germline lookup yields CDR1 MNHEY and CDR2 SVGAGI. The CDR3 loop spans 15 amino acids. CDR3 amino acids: CASSSSGRSGNTIYF. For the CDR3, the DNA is TGTGCCAGCAGCTCATCAGGGCGCTCTGGAAACACCATATATTTT.

The CDR3 sequence: CASSIGQDSSYEQYF. The CDR3 DNA follows: TGTGCCAGTAGTATAGGGCAGGACAGCTCCTACGAGCAGTACTTC. The chain employs TRBV19 and TRBJ2-7; tentatively, D is TRBD1 (6 bases). The CDR3 contains 15 residues. The germline V gene encodes CDR1 LNHDA and CDR2 SQIVND (reference sequence). V lost 1 base and J lost 0, with 10 bases in between.

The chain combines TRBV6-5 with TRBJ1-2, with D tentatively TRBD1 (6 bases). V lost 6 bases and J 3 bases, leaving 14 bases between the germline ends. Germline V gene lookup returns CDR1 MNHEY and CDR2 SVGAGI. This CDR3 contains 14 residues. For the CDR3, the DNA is TGTGCCAGCAGGGGGACATCGCTATACTATGGCTACACCTTC. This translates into CASRGTSLYYGYTF.

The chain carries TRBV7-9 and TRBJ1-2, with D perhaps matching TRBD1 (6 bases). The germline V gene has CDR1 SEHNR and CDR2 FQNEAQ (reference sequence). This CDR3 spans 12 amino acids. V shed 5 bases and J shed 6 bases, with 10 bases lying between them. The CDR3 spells CASSGGANGYTF. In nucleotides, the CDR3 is TGTGCCAGCAGCGGGGGGGCAAATGGCTACACCTTC.

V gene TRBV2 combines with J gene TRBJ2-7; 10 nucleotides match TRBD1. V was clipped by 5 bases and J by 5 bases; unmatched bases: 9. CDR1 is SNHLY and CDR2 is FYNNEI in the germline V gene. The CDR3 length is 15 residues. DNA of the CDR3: TGTGCCAGCAGTCCGACAGGGGGCGCTGGGAACGAGCAGTACTTC. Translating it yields CASSPTGGAGNEQYF.

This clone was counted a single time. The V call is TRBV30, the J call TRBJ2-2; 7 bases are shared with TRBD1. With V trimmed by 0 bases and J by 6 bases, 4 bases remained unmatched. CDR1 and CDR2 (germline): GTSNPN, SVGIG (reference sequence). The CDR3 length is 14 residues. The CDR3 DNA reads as TGTGCCTGGAGTGTAGAGGGGGCGGCCGGGGAGCTGTTTTTT. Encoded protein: CAWSVEGAAGELFF.

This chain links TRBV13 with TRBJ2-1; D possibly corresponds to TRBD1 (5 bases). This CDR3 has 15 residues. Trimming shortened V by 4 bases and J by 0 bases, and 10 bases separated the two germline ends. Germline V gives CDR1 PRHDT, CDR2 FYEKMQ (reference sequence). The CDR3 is CASSSPTVSYNEQFF. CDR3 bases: TGTGCCAGCAGCTCTCCGACAGTCTCCTACAATGAGCAGTTCTTC.

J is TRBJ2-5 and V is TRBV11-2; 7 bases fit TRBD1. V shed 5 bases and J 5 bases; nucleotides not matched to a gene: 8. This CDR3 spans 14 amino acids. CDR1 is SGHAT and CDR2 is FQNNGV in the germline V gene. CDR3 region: CASSPYRGAETQYF. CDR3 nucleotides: TGTGCCAGCAGCCCGTACAGGGGAGCGGAGACCCAGTACTTC.

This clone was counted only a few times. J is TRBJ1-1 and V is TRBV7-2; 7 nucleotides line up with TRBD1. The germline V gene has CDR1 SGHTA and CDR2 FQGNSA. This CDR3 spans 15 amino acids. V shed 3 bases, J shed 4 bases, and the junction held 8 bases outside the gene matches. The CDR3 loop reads CASSLTQGMGTEAFF. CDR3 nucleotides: TGTGCCAGCAGCTTGACACAGGGGATGGGCACTGAAGCTTTCTTT.

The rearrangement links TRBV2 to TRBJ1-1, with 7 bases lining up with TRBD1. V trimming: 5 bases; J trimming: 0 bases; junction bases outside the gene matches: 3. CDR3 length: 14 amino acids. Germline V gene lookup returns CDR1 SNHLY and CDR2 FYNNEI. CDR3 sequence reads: CASSTGTVNTEAFF. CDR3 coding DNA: TGTGCCAGCAGTACCGGGACAGTGAACACTGAAGCTTTCTTT.

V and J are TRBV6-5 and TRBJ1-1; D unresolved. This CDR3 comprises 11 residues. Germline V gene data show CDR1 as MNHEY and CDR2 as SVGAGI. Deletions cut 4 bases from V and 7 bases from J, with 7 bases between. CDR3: CASSLGFEAFF. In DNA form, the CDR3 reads TGTGCCAGCAGTTTGGGCTTTGAAGCTTTCTTT.